The clone carrying this TCR beta chain was seen a few times. V shed 6 bases and J 2 bases; nucleotides not matched to a gene: 5. Germline V lookup: CDR1 MNHEY, CDR2 SVGEGT. The CDR3 has 14 residues. The sample originates from a study of T cells after yellow fever vaccination. For TCR, cDNA came from 5'RACE template switching, which added a universal primer site and UMIs. A single record per CDR3 protein comes from TCRdb applying MiXCR to the 5' RACE reads. Counted here are around 320,000 distinct CDR3 sequences, about 4.5% occurring once; the ten biggest clones make up approximately 19%. The chain carries TRBV6-2 or TRBV6-3 and TRBJ2-5; 8 positions agree with TRBD1. The clonotype was recovered from a man aged 18 to 30 who received the YFV17D yellow fever vaccine. Here the sequenced sample was PBMCs, taken 15 days after the yellow fever booster vaccination. CDR3 in amino acids: CASSSRQGQETQYF. The CDR3, as DNA: TGTGCCAGCAGCTCCCGACAGGGGCAAGAGACCCAGTACTTC.